Each of the 26 T cell receptor beta chains below was sequenced from the same sample in a study of blood T cell repertoires in COVID-19. Clones were sequenced by immunoSEQ multiplex PCR, and TCRdb holds only the in-frame ones, with some missing. This sample has fewer than 400,000 clones, with over 85% found just once. Sequencing was carried out using PBMCs or T cells enriched from blood (not recorded which). The receptors here all came from a woman aged 30 to 39 who had recovered from COVID-19.

In this sample, this clone turned up once. V and J are TRBV18 and TRBJ2-6; 9 nucleotides match TRBD1. The CDR3 extends over 17 amino acids. V trimming: 5 bases; J trimming: 1 base; junction bases outside the gene matches: 6. The germline V gene has CDR1 KGHSH and CDR2 LQKENI. CDR3 DNA sequence: TGTGCCAGCTCATTACAGGGGGCCTTGTCTGGGGCCAACGTCCTGACTTTC. Residues: CASSLQGALSGANVLTF.

The rearrangement links TRBV27 to TRBJ1-4, with D uncertain. Trimming took 6 bases from V and 8 from J, leaving 13 bases between them. From germline, CDR1 is MNHEY and CDR2 SMNVEV (reference sequence). There are 13 residues in the CDR3. CDR3 sequence: CASRPTGNEKLFF. DNA for the CDR3: TGTGCCAGCAGACCCACGGGAAACGAAAAACTGTTTTTT. Complete variable domain (other parts from reference TRBV27 and TRBJ1-4): EAQVTQNPRYLITVTGKKLTVTCSQNMNHEYMSWYRQDPGLGLRQIYYSMNVEVTDKGDVPEGYKVSRKEKRNFPLILESPSPNQTSLYFCASRPTGNEKLFFGSGTQLSVL.

This chain joins TRBV6-5 and TRBJ1-1; 12 positions match TRBD1. Looked up from germline, CDR1 is MNHEY and CDR2 is SVGAGI. Trimming at V came to 6 bases and at J to 5 bases, leaving 7 bases not matched to a gene. The CDR3 loop spans 15 amino acids. The CDR3 nucleotides are TGTGCCAGCAGAAGGGACAGGGGGCTGTATACTGAAGCTTTCTTT. Protein sequence: CASRRDRGLYTEAFF.

The chain employs TRBV3-1 (or the pseudogene TRBV3-2) and TRBJ2-7; no clear D. Germline CDR1 LGHDT, CDR2 YNNKEL (reference sequence). The CDR3 loop spans 15 amino acids. The V gene lost 0 bases and the J gene lost 0 bases, with 9 bases spanning the gap. Written as DNA, the CDR3 is TGTGCCAGCAGCCAAGAGGTCAAGAGCTCCTACGAGCAGTACTTC. Protein sequence: CASSQEVKSSYEQYF.

The V gene is TRBV11-2, the J gene TRBJ2-2; D is unresolved. Germline assignment: CDR1 SGHAT and CDR2 FQNNGV. The CDR3 spans 14 residues. V was pared by 3 bases and J by 1 base, with 6 bases between. This CDR3 is CASSLAVNTGELFF. CDR3 nucleotides: TGTGCCAGCAGCTTGGCGGTGAACACCGGGGAGCTGTTTTTT.

The V call is TRBV7-9, the J call TRBJ2-7; D might be TRBD1 (8 bases). V lost 5 bases to trimming and J lost 5 bases, with 19 bases between them. CDR1 and CDR2 from the germline V gene are SEHNR and FQNEAQ (reference sequence). The CDR3 has 15 residues. CDR3: CASSQGAGAGHEQYF. The DNA of the CDR3 is TGTGCCAGCAGCCAGGGGGCGGGAGCCGGCCACGAGCAGTACTTC. Full variable domain (rest looked up from reference TRBV7-9 and TRBJ2-7): DTGVSQNPRHKITKRGQNVTFRCDPISEHNRLYWYRQTLGQGPEFLTYFQNEAQLEKSRLLSDRFSAERPKGSFSTLEIQRTEQGDSAMYLCASSQGAGAGHEQYFGPGTRLTVT.

The chain is built from TRBV5-1 and TRBJ2-1; TRBD2 matches at 12 bases. Germline V gene lookup returns CDR1 SGHRS and CDR2 YFSETQ. This CDR3 region has 14 residues. The V and J ends lost 6 bases and 8 bases, in that order; junction bases with no gene match: 6. The CDR3 DNA is TGCGCCAGCAACCCACTAGCGGGAGGCGATGAGCAGTTCTTC. Translating it yields CASNPLAGGDEQFF.

The chain uses TRBV5-1 and TRBJ1-6, with D possibly being TRBD1 (6 bases). Germline V gene sequence: CDR1 SGHRS, CDR2 YFSETQ. Deletions cut 0 bases from V and 10 bases from J, with 17 bases between. The CDR3 is 16 amino acids. This chain's CDR3 is CASSLVGPGVGSPLHF. The CDR3 DNA reads TGCGCCAGCAGCTTGGTCGGCCCAGGGGTTGGATCACCCCTCCACTTT. The variable domain in full, with the rest retrieved from reference TRBV5-1 and TRBJ1-6, is KAGVTQTPRYLIKTRGQQVTLSCSPISGHRSVSWYQQTPGQGLQFLFEYFSETQRNKGNFPGRFSGRQFSNSRSEMNVSTLELGDSALYLCASSLVGPGVGSPLHFGNGTRLTVT.

The chain recombines TRBV27 with TRBJ2-1, with D possibly matching TRBD1 (6 bases). Germline loops: CDR1 MNHEY, CDR2 SMNVEV (reference sequence). Trimming stripped 4 bases from V and 7 bases from J, with 17 bases between. The CDR3 extends over 15 amino acids. CDR3 in amino acids: CASSSQQGYRNEQFF. In DNA, the CDR3 is TGTGCCAGCAGTTCGCAACAGGGTTATAGAAATGAGCAGTTCTTC.

The chain employs TRBV2 and TRBJ1-2; no reliable D call. With 7 bases removed from V and 4 bases from J, the gap between germline ends came to 13 bases. Germline V gives CDR1 SNHLY, CDR2 FYNNEI. This CDR3 has 13 residues. For the CDR3, the DNA is TGTGCCAGCACCGGGTGGTTGAGCTATGGCTACACCTTC. It is translated as CASTGWLSYGYTF.

The J gene is TRBJ1-4, the V gene TRBV13, with a weak D call TRBD1 (5 bases). V lost 3 bases, J lost 7 bases, and 15 bases lay in between. Germline-derived CDR1 and CDR2 are PRHDT and FYEKMQ (reference sequence). The CDR3 has 15 residues. The CDR3 sequence is CASSLGGPPAEKLFF. The CDR3 DNA is TGTGCCAGCAGCTTGGGGGGACCCCCCGCTGAAAAACTGTTTTTT.

The V call is TRBV19, the J call TRBJ2-2; 7 nucleotides agree with TRBD1. The CDR3 loop spans 16 amino acids. Germline V CDR1 and CDR2: LNHDA, SQIVND (reference sequence). Losses at the gene ends were 4 bases for V and 5 bases for J; bases not matched to a gene: 10. The DNA for the CDR3 is TGTGCCAGTAGTACTCCGACAGGGTCACTGACCGGGGAGCTGTTTTTT. Amino acid sequence: CASSTPTGSLTGELFF.

The J gene is TRBJ1-1, the V gene TRBV10-2; D not resolved. There are 16 residues in the CDR3. The V and J ends lost 6 bases and 0 bases respectively, with 17 bases between them. Germline CDR1 and CDR2: WSHSY and SAAADI. The CDR3 DNA is TGCGCCAGCAGACCAGGATTCGGAGGGCTGAACACTGAAGCTTTCTTT. It encodes CASRPGFGGLNTEAFF.

The chain links TRBV19 to TRBJ1-4; TRBD1 matches at 11 bases. V trimming: 5 bases; J trimming: 11 bases; junction bases outside the gene matches: 7. In germline, CDR1 is LNHDA, CDR2 SQIVND (reference sequence). There are 14 residues in the CDR3. The CDR3 reads CASSSPGQGGKLFF. CDR3 DNA: TGTGCCAGTAGTTCCCCGGGACAGGGGGGGAAACTGTTTTTT.

The rearrangement joins TRBV5-1 to TRBJ2-1, with TRBD2 matching 10 bases. Germline V gene data show CDR1 as SGHRS and CDR2 as YFSETQ. The CDR3 is 16 residues long. Trimming cost V 4 bases and J 4 bases; bases outside gene matches: 8. The CDR3: CASSPRTSGLYNEQFF. CDR3 in DNA: TGCGCCAGCAGCCCCCGGACTAGCGGTCTTTACAATGAGCAGTTCTTC. Variable domain in full (rest from reference TRBV5-1 and TRBJ2-1): KAGVTQTPRYLIKTRGQQVTLSCSPISGHRSVSWYQQTPGQGLQFLFEYFSETQRNKGNFPGRFSGRQFSNSRSEMNVSTLELGDSALYLCASSPRTSGLYNEQFFGPGTRLTVL.

This clone was counted once. The CDR3 nucleotides read TGTGCCAGCTCGTCCTTTCACAGGGAGGGAGGCACTGAAGCTTTCTTT. Translated, it gives CASSSFHREGGTEAFF. V gene TRBV18 combines with J gene TRBJ1-1, with D perhaps TRBD1 (6 bases). The CDR3 spans 16 residues. Germline CDR1 KGHSH, CDR2 LQKENI. V was cut by 6 bases and J by 4 bases, with 21 bases left in between.

This chain connects TRBV6-5 to TRBJ1-5; TRBD1 matches at 8 bases. CDR3 length: 15 amino acids. The germline gives CDR1 MNHEY, CDR2 SVGAGI. Trimming took 6 bases from V and 5 from J; bases not matched to a gene: 9. CDR3 loop: CASRALTGADQPQHF. CDR3 DNA: TGTGCCAGCAGGGCTTTGACAGGGGCGGATCAGCCCCAGCATTTT.

This chain links TRBV9 with TRBJ2-5, with 8 bases identical to TRBD2. The V gene end was trimmed by 6 bases and the J gene end by 5 bases; junction bases not matched to a gene: 12. Germline V gene data show CDR1 as SGDLS and CDR2 as YYNGEE. The CDR3 length is 15 residues. CDR3 sequence reads: CASTLEGGRTETQYF. The CDR3 nucleotides are TGTGCCAGCACCTTGGAGGGCGGGAGGACTGAGACCCAGTACTTC.

This clone was recorded only once. The chain joins TRBV7-9 to TRBJ2-1; the D is unclear. Germline V gene sequence: CDR1 SEHNR, CDR2 FQNEAQ (reference sequence). The V end lost 9 bases, the J end lost 2 bases, and 14 bases lay between the germline ends. CDR3 length equals 14 residues. For the CDR3, the DNA is TGTGCCAGTACCACCAGGTCAGCCTACAATGAGCAGTTCTTC. Amino acid sequence: CASTTRSAYNEQFF.

V gene TRBV15 combines with J gene TRBJ1-2, with TRBD1 identical over 7 bases. The germline V gene has CDR1 LNHNV and CDR2 YYDKDF (reference sequence). The CDR3 covers 16 residues. Trimming took 1 base from V and 4 from J; bases not matched to a gene: 9. The DNA of the CDR3 is TGTGCCACCAGCAGAGTTACAGGGGTTTCTACCTATGGCTACACCTTC. It codes for CATSRVTGVSTYGYTF.

This chain links TRBV7-2 with TRBJ1-1, with D tentatively TRBD1 (5 bases). In germline, CDR1 is SGHTA, CDR2 FQGNSA. V was trimmed by 2 bases and J by 1 base, leaving 14 bases between them. CDR3 length: 16 residues. The CDR3 loop reads CASSLRTGWGNTEAFF. CDR3 sequence (DNA): TGTGCCAGCAGCTTACGAACAGGATGGGGGAACACTGAAGCTTTCTTT.

The J gene is TRBJ1-1, the V gene TRBV11-1; D call uncertain. Trimming removed 2 bases at V and 2 bases at J, with 9 bases between. From germline, CDR1 is SGHAT and CDR2 FQDESV (reference sequence). CDR3 size: 14 residues. The CDR3 protein is CASSLLGPNTEAFF. The CDR3 bases are TGTGCCAGCAGCTTACTAGGCCCTAACACTGAAGCTTTCTTT.

The V and J genes are TRBV7-9 and TRBJ1-2; possibly TRBD1 for D (5 bases). This CDR3 contains 14 residues. Germline V gives CDR1 SEHNR, CDR2 FQNEAQ (reference sequence). V shed 1 base and J shed 7 bases, with 13 bases lying between them. The CDR3 DNA sequence: TGTGCCAGCAGCTTAGATAGGGGCCAGAGTGGCTACACCTTC. Protein product: CASSLDRGQSGYTF.

The chain couples TRBV7-8 to TRBJ1-5, with D perhaps matching TRBD1 (6 bases). V lost 3 bases to trimming and J lost 5 bases, with 29 bases between them. This CDR3 is 20 amino acids long. Per the germline V gene, CDR1 is SGHVS and CDR2 is FQNEAQ. The CDR3 DNA follows: TGTGCCAGCAGCTTGATCCCCTCCCTTCGGGGGGCAGTTAGAGATCAGCCCCAGCATTTT. As protein: CASSLIPSLRGAVRDQPQHF.

V gene TRBV7-3 combines with J gene TRBJ1-1; D might be TRBD1 (5 bases). Between the trimmed V and J ends, which lost 5 bases and 1 base, there was a span of 8 bases. The germline gives CDR1 SGHTA, CDR2 FQGTGA. This CDR3 region has 13 residues. The CDR3 protein is CASSVGQNTEAFF. In nucleotides, the CDR3 is TGTGCCAGCAGCGTCGGACAGAACACTGAAGCTTTCTTT.

The chain links TRBV24-1 to TRBJ2-1; tentatively, D is TRBD2 (7 bases). Germline V gene data show CDR1 as KGHDR and CDR2 as SFDVKD. V gave up 0 bases and J gave up 3 bases, with 14 bases separating them. The CDR3 is 17 amino acids. The chain's CDR3 is CATSDLRQRGGYNEQFF. The DNA for the CDR3 is TGTGCCACCAGTGATTTGCGCCAAAGGGGGGGCTACAATGAGCAGTTCTTC.